This T cell receptor beta chain stems from a study of CD8+CD57+ T cells in acquired aplastic anemia. Study-wide background: The study obtained an average of around 3.4 ug of DNA from sorted CD4+ and CD8+ cells.

The CDR3 extends over 13 amino acids. Looked up from germline, CDR1 is SEHNR and CDR2 is FQNEAQ (reference sequence). V was clipped by 1 base and J by 11 bases, with 14 bases between them. This clonotype has just one count. Its target is not known. General study findings and limits: There were about 27 CD8+ CDR3 sequences that occurred in both patients and controls.

In patients chosen for sequencing, flow cytometry had shown CD8+CD57+ cell expansion. As a group, the patients uniformly had severe acquired aplastic anemia. Patients were therapy-naive when their blood was sampled. Genomic DNA, the template, was used for profiling of the TCR beta VDJ and CDR3. Via MiXCR, TCRdb re-called the reads, giving one row per CDR3 protein. Among some 160,000 distinct CDR3 sequences, around half were seen once, and the ten largest hold around 3.2%. Input material: sorted CD4+, CD8+, or CD8+CD57+ T cells (not recorded which) from PBMCs. The TCR was taken from a human donor with aplastic anemia. This rearrangement joins TRBV7-9 to TRBJ1-2; tentatively, D is TRBD1 (5 bases). This chain's CDR3 is CASSLGGGGMYTF. The CDR3, as DNA: TGTGCCAGCAGCTTAGGTGGGGGAGGAATGTACACCTTC.